This T cell receptor beta chain was observed in a study of blood T cell repertoires in COVID-19. Here immunoSEQ multiplex PCR was the method, and the copy in TCRdb shows in-frame clones only, minus some. Here the sample spans around 40,000 clones, over 75% being singletons. This receptor was taken from a human donor in a cohort sampled during active COVID-19. The sequencing input was peripheral blood.

The CDR3 is CASTPGRGFRGYTF. DNA for the CDR3: TGTGCCAGTACCCCTGGTAGGGGTTTTCGGGGCTACACCTTC. J is TRBJ1-2 and V is TRBV19; D is perhaps TRBD1 (5 bases). Trimming took 7 bases from V and 8 from J, leaving 20 bases between them. Per the germline V gene, CDR1 is LNHDA and CDR2 is SQIVND (reference sequence). CDR3 length equals 14 residues.